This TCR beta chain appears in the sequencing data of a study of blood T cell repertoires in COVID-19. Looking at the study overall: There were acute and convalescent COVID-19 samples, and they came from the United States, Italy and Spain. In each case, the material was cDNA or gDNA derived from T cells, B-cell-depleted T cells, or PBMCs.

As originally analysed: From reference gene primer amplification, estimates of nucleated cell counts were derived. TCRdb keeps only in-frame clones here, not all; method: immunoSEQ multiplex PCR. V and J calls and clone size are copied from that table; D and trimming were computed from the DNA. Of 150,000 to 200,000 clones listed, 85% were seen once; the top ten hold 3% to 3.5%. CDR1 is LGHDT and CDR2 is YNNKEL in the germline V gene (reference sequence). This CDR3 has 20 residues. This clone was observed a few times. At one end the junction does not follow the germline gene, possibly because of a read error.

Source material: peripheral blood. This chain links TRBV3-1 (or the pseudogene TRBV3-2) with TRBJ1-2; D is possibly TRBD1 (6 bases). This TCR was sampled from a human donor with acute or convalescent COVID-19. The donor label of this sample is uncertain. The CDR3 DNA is TGTGCCAGCAACCAAAGGAAAGGCCGGGACATAAAGTCCTTTAACTATGGCTACACCTTC. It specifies CASNQRKGRDIKSFNYGYTF.